The rows below give T cell receptor beta chains drawn from one sample of a study of shared clonotypes between healthy human individuals. The table came from immunoSEQ multiplex PCR; TCRdb's copy has only in-frame clones and leaves some out. The data show over 850,000 clones, about 80% seen once. The specimen was memory CD4+ T cells from PBMCs. Receptors were obtained from a man younger than 35 in good health. Some clones in this sample may be carry-over from other donors' samples. Each CDR3 is given with its conserved first and last residue. The D gene is left open where the match is weak. A clone size is listed for some rows: how often the clone was seen (once, few, many), or a class if it is expanded.

CDR3	DNA	D	size	length	V	J
CATAQTVGAFF	TGTGCCACCGCCCAGACAGTGGGAGCTTTCTTT	NA	NA	11	TRBV28	TRBJ1-1
CASSGPSQNNEQFF	TGTGCCAGCAGCGGGCCTAGCCAGAACAATGAGCAGTTCTTC	NA	few	14	TRBV7-2	TRBJ2-1
CSASGIDEQFF	TGCAGTGCTAGCGGGATCGATGAGCAGTTCTTC	NA	NA	11	TRBV20-1	TRBJ2-1
CASSLRWEPGQGRSEAFF	TGTGCCAGCAGCTTGAGGTGGGAACCGGGACAAGGAAGATCTGAAGCTTTCTTT	NA	NA	18	TRBV11-2	TRBJ1-1
CASSRLRELGETQYF	TGTGCCAGCAGCCGCTTGAGGGAGTTGGGAGAGACCCAGTACTTC	NA	NA	15	TRBV11-1	TRBJ2-5
CASSLPTGGADYGYTF	TGTGCCAGCAGTTTACCGACAGGGGGCGCGGACTATGGCTACACCTTC	TRBD1	few	16	TRBV28	TRBJ1-2
CASSPDEHEQFF	TGTGCCAGCAGCCCCGATGAACATGAGCAGTTCTTC	NA	NA	12	TRBV28	TRBJ2-1
CASMPPESGANVLTF	TGTGCCAGCATGCCACCGGAATCTGGGGCCAACGTCCTGACTTTC	NA	once	15	TRBV6-6	TRBJ2-6
CASSSQQGQTYEQYF	TGTGCCAGCAGCTCTCAACAGGGGCAGACCTACGAGCAGTACTTC	TRBD1	few	15	TRBV11-2	TRBJ2-7
CASSLFSQLNTEAFF	TGTGCCAGCAGTTTATTTTCCCAACTGAACACTGAAGCTTTCTTT	NA	NA	15	TRBV27	TRBJ1-1
CASSLGLPMGRFTQYF	TGTGCCAGCAGTTTAGGGCTCCCGATGGGGCGGTTTACGCAGTATTTT	NA	NA	16	TRBV28	TRBJ2-3
CSASSGETQYF	TGCAGTGCTAGTTCGGGAGAGACCCAGTACTTC	NA	NA	11	TRBV20-1	TRBJ2-5
CASSVTPTLADTQYF	TGTGCCAGCAGCGTAACCCCCACGCTAGCGGATACGCAGTATTTT	NA	few	15	TRBV9	TRBJ2-3
CASSPPSSEAFF	TGTGCCAGCTCACCACCAAGTTCTGAAGCTTTCTTT	NA	NA	12	TRBV18	TRBJ1-1
CASSPGLAGATDTQYF	TGTGCCAGCAGCCCAGGACTAGCGGGTGCCACAGATACGCAGTATTTT	TRBD2	NA	16	TRBV5-6	TRBJ2-3
CATSRDFGGTSGYTF	TGTGCCACCAGCAGAGACTTTGGGGGAACCAGCGGCTACACCTTC	NA	NA	15	TRBV15	TRBJ1-2
CASSESKRGTYEQYF	TGCGCCAGCAGTGAGTCGAAGAGGGGGACCTACGAGCAGTACTTC	NA	NA	15	TRBV10-2	TRBJ2-7
CATEGPYNEQFF	TGTGCCACCGAGGGACCCTACAATGAGCAGTTCTTC	NA	few	12	TRBV2	TRBJ2-1
CASSDRTSGTEQYF	TGTGCCAGCAGTGACAGGACTAGCGGGACCGAGCAGTACTTC	TRBD2	NA	14	TRBV2	TRBJ2-7
CASSSLQGYEQYF	TGCGCCAGCAGCTCTCTACAGGGTTACGAGCAGTACTTC	NA	few	13	TRBV5-1	TRBJ2-7
CASSSVGTANYGYTF	TGTGCCAGCAGCTCCGTGGGGACAGCCAACTATGGCTACACCTTC	TRBD1	once	15	TRBV7-3	TRBJ1-2
CASSPRHWTSGNAGELFF	TGTGCCAGCAGCCCTCGCCACTGGACTAGCGGAAACGCCGGGGAGCTGTTTTTT	TRBD2	NA	18	TRBV11-3	TRBJ2-2
CASSLGGWGQPQHF	TGTGCCAGCAGCTTAGGGGGTTGGGGGCAGCCCCAGCATTTT	NA	NA	14	TRBV7-9	TRBJ1-5
CASRILSVGARTGELFF	TGTGCCAGTAGAATTCTCTCAGTGGGGGCGAGGACCGGGGAGCTGTTTTTT	NA	few	17	TRBV19	TRBJ2-2
CASSPAVAGTGELFF	TGTGCCAGCAGCCCCGCGGTAGCGGGCACCGGGGAGCTGTTTTTT	TRBD2	NA	15	TRBV7-2	TRBJ2-2
CASSRGLAGNEQFF	TGTGCCAGCAGCAGGGGCCTAGCGGGAAATGAGCAGTTCTTC	TRBD2	NA	14	TRBV7-3	TRBJ2-1
CASSKGGWNTEAFF	TGTGCCTCCTCGAAGGGAGGTTGGAACACTGAAGCTTTCTTT	NA	NA	14	TRBV30	TRBJ1-1
CASEPGQMNTEAFF	TGCGCCAGCGAACCGGGACAGATGAACACTGAAGCTTTCTTT	TRBD1	NA	14	TRBV5-1	TRBJ1-1
CASSRTGFTDTQYF	TGTGCCAGCAGTCGGACCGGTTTCACAGATACGCAGTATTTT	NA	NA	14	TRBV28	TRBJ2-3
CASRPGQGRTSGADTQYF	TGTGCAAGTCGCCCCGGACAGGGTAGGACTAGCGGGGCAGATACGCAGTATTTT	NA	many	18	TRBV12-2	TRBJ2-3
CASLTPLGGQTYEQYF	TGTGCCAGCCTCACACCCCTCGGCGGACAGACCTACGAGCAGTACTTC	NA	NA	16	TRBV28	TRBJ2-7
CASSTERPGLAGTDTQYF	TGTGCCAGCAGCACCGAGAGACCGGGACTAGCGGGCACAGATACGCAGTATTTT	TRBD2	NA	18	TRBV9	TRBJ2-3
CASSDPGNQPQHF	TGTGCCAGCAGTGACCCAGGGAATCAGCCCCAGCATTTT	NA	few	13	TRBV2	TRBJ1-5
CASSLGTGKREQYF	TGTGCCAGCAGTTTAGGGACAGGGAAACGCGAGCAGTACTTC	TRBD1	NA	14	TRBV2	TRBJ2-7
CASSRTGGSSYEQYF	TGTGCCAGCAGCCGGACAGGGGGCAGCTCCTACGAGCAGTACTTC	TRBD1	NA	15	TRBV7-2	TRBJ2-7
CASGQGYYGYTF	TGTGCCAGCGGACAGGGCTACTATGGCTACACCTTC	TRBD1	NA	12	TRBV7-2	TRBJ1-2
CASSQDGTGGGYTF	TGTGCCAGCAGCCAAGATGGCACAGGGGGAGGCTACACCTTC	TRBD1	few	14	TRBV4-2	TRBJ1-2
CASSRAPPGHSWFEFDHEQYF	TGTGCCAGCAGCCGGGCTCCCCCGGGACACTCCTGGTTCGAGTTTGATCACGAGCAGTACTTC	NA	once	21	TRBV27	TRBJ2-7
CASSPQAATYNEQFF	TGTGCCAGCAGCCCCCAGGCGGCCACCTACAATGAGCAGTTCTTC	NA	NA	15	TRBV7-9	TRBJ2-1
CASSLTVRGDYGYTF	TGTGCCAGCAGCTTAACGGTCCGCGGCGACTATGGCTACACCTTC	NA	NA	15	TRBV5-4	TRBJ1-2
CASSFIRGDEQFF	TGCGCCAGCAGCTTCATCAGGGGCGATGAGCAGTTCTTC	NA	NA	13	TRBV5-1	TRBJ2-1
CASHQLASNEQFF	TGTGCCAGCCATCAGCTCGCCTCCAATGAGCAGTTCTTC	NA	few	13	TRBV27	TRBJ2-1
CASVLGQSSYEQYF	TGTGCCAGCGTCCTTGGGCAGAGCTCCTACGAGCAGTACTTC	NA	NA	14	TRBV6-1	TRBJ2-7
CASSLARGGRLVPDTQYF	TGTGCCAGCAGCTTAGCAAGAGGGGGGAGGCTAGTTCCAGATACGCAGTATTTT	NA	few	18	TRBV7-9	TRBJ2-3
CASSGRSYNEQFF	TGTGCCAGCAGCGGGAGGAGTTACAATGAGCAGTTCTTC	NA	NA	13	TRBV7-6	TRBJ2-1
CAISENAGEAFF	TGTGCCATCAGTGAGAATGCAGGGGAAGCTTTCTTT	NA	NA	12	TRBV10-3	TRBJ1-1
CASSLLVPTGELFF	TGTGCCAGCAGTTTGTTAGTCCCCACCGGGGAGCTGTTTTTT	NA	NA	14	TRBV6-5	TRBJ2-2
CASSDPGQGGTGELFF	TGTGCCAGCAGTGATCCGGGACAGGGGGGCACCGGGGAGCTGTTTTTT	TRBD1	NA	16	TRBV25-1	TRBJ2-2
CASRDTGPGEKLFF	TGTGCCAGCAGGGATACAGGGCCGGGTGAAAAACTGTTTTTT	NA	NA	14	TRBV6-6	TRBJ1-4
CASSSPGTSGISRTQYF	TGTGCCAGCAGTTCCCCTGGGACTAGCGGGATTTCTAGGACCCAGTACTTC	TRBD2	once	17	TRBV27	TRBJ2-5
CASSPLQGEQYF	TGTGCCAGCTCACCACTCCAGGGGGAGCAGTACTTC	NA	NA	12	TRBV18	TRBJ2-7
CASSQLTPRDGKFF	TGCGCCAGCAGCCAACTAACTCCCCGGGACGGGAAGTTCTTC	NA	many	14	TRBV4-1	TRBJ2-1
CASSLWTSGSSDTQYF	TGCGCCAGCAGCCTCTGGACTAGCGGGAGCTCAGATACGCAGTATTTT	TRBD2	once	16	TRBV4-1	TRBJ2-3